Here is one TCR beta chain with its context. The antigen is not known. Primers included in the PCR were 60 Vbeta and 13 Jbeta primers. This table comes from immunoSEQ multiplex PCR, and its TCRdb copy is limited to in-frame clones, with some not included. The table shows roughly 140,000 clones, with nearly 80% occurring only once. Deletions cut 2 bases from V and 7 bases from J, with 10 bases between. The CDR3 covers 14 residues. Germline loops: CDR1 SGHRS, CDR2 YFSETQ. The source of the sample is a study of cytomegalovirus exposure and HLA in healthy donors. Study conclusions and caveats: Listed as cytomegalovirus-associated were 150 or so TCR beta chains.

The clonotype originates from a male donor in good health and CMV-seronegative. The source material was PBMCs. The chain uses TRBV5-1 and TRBJ1-6; D gene uncertain. This CDR3 reads CASSFEFGNSPLHF. The CDR3 DNA follows: TGCGCCAGCAGCTTTGAGTTCGGGAATTCACCCCTCCACTTT. The entire variable domain, with the rest obtained from reference TRBV5-1 and TRBJ1-6, is as follows: KAGVTQTPRYLIKTRGQQVTLSCSPISGHRSVSWYQQTPGQGLQFLFEYFSETQRNKGNFPGRFSGRQFSNSRSEMNVSTLELGDSALYLCASSFEFGNSPLHFGNGTRLTVT.